This is a list of T cell receptor beta chains from one sample in a study of T-cell memory formation after mild COVID-19. TCRdb recomputed calls from the 5' RACE reads with MiXCR, one row per CDR3 protein. The table lists approximately 200,000 distinct CDR3 sequences, 16% of them singletons. Sample: PBMCs or a T cell subset sorted from them (not recorded which). These receptors came from an adult woman who had mild COVID-19 (a few samples of this study predate the infection). Cell type and time point are not known. CDR3s include the opening cysteine and the closing phenylalanine or tryptophan. Each record gives: V gene, clone size, D gene, J gene, CDR3 protein, CDR3 DNA. D genes are given only for firm matches. The listing skips clone size in some rows; elsewhere it reads once, few, many or a size class.

v_call: TRBV18; clone_size: .; d_call: .; j_call: TRBJ1-4; cdr3_aa: CASSPPVISNEKLFF; cdr3_nt: TGTGCCAGCTCACCACCAGTCATATCTAATGAAAAACTGTTTTTT
v_call: TRBV12-3/TRBV12-4; clone_size: few; d_call: TRBD2; j_call: TRBJ2-3; cdr3_aa: CASRSAGGTDTQYF; cdr3_nt: TGTGCCAGCAGATCGGCGGGGGGCACAGATACGCAGTATTTT
v_call: TRBV7-9; clone_size: .; d_call: TRBD2; j_call: TRBJ2-3; cdr3_aa: CASSQRPLAGLTDTQYF; cdr3_nt: TGTGCCAGCAGCCAACGCCCACTAGCGGGCCTAACAGATACGCAGTATTTT
v_call: TRBV29-1; clone_size: few; d_call: TRBD2; j_call: TRBJ2-1; cdr3_aa: CSVVGLAGASYNEQFF; cdr3_nt: TGCAGCGTTGTAGGCCTAGCGGGAGCCTCCTACAATGAGCAGTTCTTC
v_call: TRBV20-1; clone_size: .; d_call: .; j_call: TRBJ2-1; cdr3_aa: CSAPPGSYNEQFF; cdr3_nt: TGCAGTGCTCCCCCAGGATCCTACAATGAGCAGTTCTTC
v_call: TRBV7-2; clone_size: few; d_call: TRBD1; j_call: TRBJ1-3; cdr3_aa: CASSLSGGISGNTIYF; cdr3_nt: TGTGCCAGCAGCTTATCAGGGGGTATATCTGGAAACACCATATATTTT
v_call: TRBV4-2; clone_size: .; d_call: TRBD1; j_call: TRBJ1-1; cdr3_aa: CASSQPKRTGGGAFF; cdr3_nt: TGTGCCAGCAGCCAACCAAAACGGACAGGCGGTGGGGCTTTCTTT
v_call: TRBV27; clone_size: few; d_call: TRBD1; j_call: TRBJ1-4; cdr3_aa: CASSFQTGGVGKLFF; cdr3_nt: TGTGCCAGCAGTTTTCAGACAGGGGGCGTTGGAAAACTGTTTTTT
v_call: TRBV5-1; clone_size: .; d_call: TRBD1; j_call: TRBJ2-5; cdr3_aa: CASSISGTGQETQYF; cdr3_nt: TGCGCCAGCAGCATCTCCGGGACAGGGCAAGAGACCCAGTACTTC
v_call: TRBV29-1; clone_size: .; d_call: TRBD1; j_call: TRBJ1-1; cdr3_aa: CSVSRTGRNTEAFF; cdr3_nt: TGCAGCGTATCGAGGACAGGGAGGAACACTGAAGCTTTCTTT
v_call: TRBV9; clone_size: .; d_call: TRBD1; j_call: TRBJ2-3; cdr3_aa: CASSPRGTGVANTQYF; cdr3_nt: TGTGCCAGCAGCCCTCGCGGTACAGGGGTGGCAAATACGCAGTATTTT
v_call: TRBV7-3; clone_size: few; d_call: .; j_call: TRBJ2-5; cdr3_aa: CASSLSTAGKETQYF; cdr3_nt: TGTGCCAGCAGCTTAAGTACGGCAGGAAAAGAGACCCAGTACTTC
v_call: TRBV7-9; clone_size: .; d_call: TRBD1; j_call: TRBJ1-2; cdr3_aa: CASSLANRGLSGYTF; cdr3_nt: TGTGCCAGCAGCTTAGCGAACAGGGGGCTAAGTGGCTACACCTTC
v_call: TRBV12-3/TRBV12-4; clone_size: .; d_call: .; j_call: TRBJ1-5; cdr3_aa: CASSLGANQPQHF; cdr3_nt: TGTGCCAGCAGTTTAGGGGCTAATCAGCCCCAGCATTTT
v_call: TRBV20-1; clone_size: .; d_call: TRBD1; j_call: TRBJ1-1; cdr3_aa: CSASKGADTEAFF; cdr3_nt: TGCAGTGCTAGCAAGGGGGCCGACACTGAAGCTTTCTTT
v_call: TRBV25-1; clone_size: .; d_call: TRBD1; j_call: TRBJ1-2; cdr3_aa: CASSEYWDRDGYTF; cdr3_nt: TGTGCCAGCAGTGAATATTGGGACAGGGATGGCTACACCTTC
v_call: TRBV6-6; clone_size: .; d_call: TRBD1; j_call: TRBJ1-2; cdr3_aa: CASSYLDRGLGYTF; cdr3_nt: TGTGCCAGCAGTTACTTGGACAGGGGGCTTGGCTACACCTTC
v_call: TRBV12-5; clone_size: few; d_call: .; j_call: TRBJ2-1; cdr3_aa: CASGGRNRDEQFF; cdr3_nt: TGTGCTAGTGGGGGAAGGAATCGGGATGAGCAGTTCTTC
v_call: TRBV27; clone_size: .; d_call: .; j_call: TRBJ1-1; cdr3_aa: CASSLSPGYNTEAFF; cdr3_nt: TGTGCCAGCAGTTTATCGCCAGGCTATAACACTGAAGCTTTCTTT
v_call: TRBV7-2; clone_size: .; d_call: TRBD2; j_call: TRBJ2-7; cdr3_aa: CASSLASAGGPHEQYF; cdr3_nt: TGTGCCAGCAGCTTAGCTTCAGCGGGAGGGCCGCACGAGCAGTACTTC
v_call: TRBV14; clone_size: .; d_call: .; j_call: TRBJ2-1; cdr3_aa: CASSQDPLSGVRNEQFF; cdr3_nt: TGTGCCAGCAGCCAAGATCCCCTCTCGGGAGTTCGAAATGAGCAGTTCTTC
v_call: TRBV10-3; clone_size: few; d_call: .; j_call: TRBJ2-7; cdr3_aa: CAISESGRVEQYF; cdr3_nt: TGTGCCATCAGTGAGTCTGGCAGGGTAGAGCAGTACTTC
v_call: TRBV19; clone_size: .; d_call: .; j_call: TRBJ2-5; cdr3_aa: CASSFRGFQETQYF; cdr3_nt: TGTGCCAGTAGTTTCCGGGGGTTCCAAGAGACCCAGTACTTC
v_call: TRBV9; clone_size: few; d_call: TRBD1; j_call: TRBJ1-6; cdr3_aa: CASSAGTGYNSPLHF; cdr3_nt: TGTGCCAGCAGCGCCGGGACAGGGTATAATTCACCCCTCCACTTT
v_call: TRBV7-3; clone_size: many; d_call: TRBD2; j_call: TRBJ2-3; cdr3_aa: CASSLTFSGGGSTDTQYF; cdr3_nt: TGTGCCAGCAGCTTAACGTTCAGCGGGGGTGGGAGCACAGATACGCAGTATTTT
v_call: TRBV7-9; clone_size: few; d_call: TRBD2; j_call: TRBJ2-5; cdr3_aa: CASSPGLAGVETQYF; cdr3_nt: TGTGCCAGCAGCCCAGGACTAGCGGGAGTGGAGACCCAGTACTTC
v_call: TRBV12-3/TRBV12-4; clone_size: few; d_call: .; j_call: TRBJ1-2; cdr3_aa: CASSLRDGYTF; cdr3_nt: TGTGCCAGCAGTTTGAGGGATGGCTACACCTTC
v_call: TRBV20-1; clone_size: few; d_call: .; j_call: TRBJ1-1; cdr3_aa: CSARVGAGTEAFF; cdr3_nt: TGCAGTGCTAGAGTGGGGGCAGGCACTGAAGCTTTCTTT
v_call: TRBV12-3/TRBV12-4; clone_size: .; d_call: .; j_call: TRBJ1-5; cdr3_aa: CASSFSPRGGNQPQHF; cdr3_nt: TGTGCCAGCAGTTTTAGCCCACGGGGAGGCAATCAGCCCCAGCATTTT
v_call: TRBV20-1; clone_size: few; d_call: .; j_call: TRBJ1-2; cdr3_aa: CSQGEANYGYTF; cdr3_nt: TGCAGCCAGGGTGAAGCTAACTATGGCTACACCTTC
v_call: TRBV21-1; clone_size: few; d_call: .; j_call: TRBJ2-7; cdr3_aa: CARSGTSSYEQYF; cdr3_nt: TGTGCCAGATCGGGGACTAGCTCCTACGAGCAGTACTTC
v_call: TRBV6-5; clone_size: .; d_call: TRBD2; j_call: TRBJ2-1; cdr3_aa: CASSYPTSGRGRVEYNEQFF; cdr3_nt: TGTGCCAGCAGTTACCCGACTAGCGGGAGAGGTAGGGTAGAATACAATGAGCAGTTCTTC
v_call: TRBV5-1; clone_size: few; d_call: .; j_call: TRBJ1-5; cdr3_aa: CASSTGRDQPQHF; cdr3_nt: TGCGCCAGCAGCACGGGACGGGATCAGCCCCAGCATTTT
v_call: TRBV9; clone_size: many; d_call: TRBD2; j_call: TRBJ2-3; cdr3_aa: CASSVDGRALGDTQYF; cdr3_nt: TGTGCCAGCAGCGTAGATGGGAGGGCCCTGGGAGATACGCAGTATTTT
v_call: TRBV12-3/TRBV12-4; clone_size: few; d_call: .; j_call: TRBJ2-7; cdr3_aa: CASSLITHGEQYF; cdr3_nt: TGTGCCAGCAGTTTGATTACCCACGGGGAGCAGTACTTC
v_call: TRBV6-2/TRBV6-3; clone_size: .; d_call: TRBD2; j_call: TRBJ2-1; cdr3_aa: CASTSWTSRRPSSYNEQFF; cdr3_nt: TGTGCCAGCACCTCATGGACTAGCCGTCGTCCTAGCTCCTACAATGAGCAGTTCTTC
v_call: TRBV6-5; clone_size: many; d_call: TRBD1; j_call: TRBJ2-7; cdr3_aa: CASSPRGHEQYF; cdr3_nt: TGTGCCAGCAGCCCCAGGGGGCACGAGCAGTACTTC
v_call: TRBV9; clone_size: .; d_call: .; j_call: TRBJ2-6; cdr3_aa: CASSVEGTGANVLTF; cdr3_nt: TGTGCCAGCAGCGTAGAGGGGACTGGGGCCAACGTCCTGACTTTC
v_call: TRBV5-1; clone_size: few; d_call: .; j_call: TRBJ2-7; cdr3_aa: CASTMGGRANEQYF; cdr3_nt: TGCGCCAGCACTATGGGTGGCAGGGCCAACGAGCAGTACTTC
v_call: TRBV7-6; clone_size: few; d_call: .; j_call: TRBJ1-4; cdr3_aa: CASSPGGGTLEKLFF; cdr3_nt: TGTGCCAGCAGCCCCGGGGGAGGGACCCTGGAAAAACTGTTTTTT
v_call: TRBV4-1; clone_size: few; d_call: .; j_call: TRBJ2-5; cdr3_aa: CASRQGPKETQYF; cdr3_nt: TGCGCCAGCAGACAGGGTCCGAAAGAGACCCAGTACTTC
v_call: TRBV5-1; clone_size: few; d_call: TRBD2; j_call: TRBJ2-1; cdr3_aa: CASSTGGYNEQFF; cdr3_nt: TGCGCCAGCAGCACGGGGGGCTACAATGAGCAGTTCTTC
v_call: TRBV7-9; clone_size: .; d_call: TRBD2; j_call: TRBJ2-2; cdr3_aa: CASSLVPRMAGGSTGELFF; cdr3_nt: TGTGCCAGCAGCTTAGTCCCCCGGATGGCGGGGGGATCCACCGGGGAGCTGTTTTTT
v_call: TRBV4-1; clone_size: .; d_call: TRBD2; j_call: TRBJ2-3; cdr3_aa: CASSQDRASGGAKTDTQYF; cdr3_nt: TGCGCCAGCAGCCAAGATCGGGCTAGCGGGGGGGCCAAAACAGATACGCAGTATTTT
v_call: TRBV7-9; clone_size: few; d_call: TRBD2; j_call: TRBJ2-2; cdr3_aa: CASSPPAGGPTGELFF; cdr3_nt: TGTGCCAGCAGCCCCCCAGCGGGGGGTCCAACCGGGGAGCTGTTTTTT
v_call: TRBV4-1; clone_size: .; d_call: TRBD1; j_call: TRBJ1-1; cdr3_aa: CASSPHQGGGGPEAFF; cdr3_nt: TGCGCCAGCAGCCCCCACCAGGGAGGGGGCGGCCCTGAAGCTTTCTTT
v_call: TRBV7-2; clone_size: .; d_call: .; j_call: TRBJ2-2; cdr3_aa: CASSAGWGPNTGELFF; cdr3_nt: TGTGCCAGCAGCGCAGGGTGGGGCCCGAACACCGGGGAGCTGTTTTTT
v_call: TRBV30; clone_size: .; d_call: TRBD2; j_call: TRBJ2-4; cdr3_aa: CAWSPTLTSGGHIAKNIQYF; cdr3_nt: TGTGCCTGGAGTCCCACCCTTACTAGCGGGGGGCATATAGCCAAAAACATTCAGTACTTC
v_call: TRBV18; clone_size: .; d_call: TRBD1; j_call: TRBJ2-4; cdr3_aa: CASSPGTEQNIQYF; cdr3_nt: TGTGCCAGCTCACCAGGGACAGAGCAAAACATTCAGTACTTC
v_call: TRBV12-3/TRBV12-4; clone_size: .; d_call: .; j_call: TRBJ1-2; cdr3_aa: CASSSDITNYGYTF; cdr3_nt: TGTGCCAGCAGTTCGGACATCACTAACTATGGCTACACCTTC
v_call: TRBV29-1; clone_size: few; d_call: .; j_call: TRBJ1-2; cdr3_aa: CSVEDPSTYGYTF; cdr3_nt: TGCAGCGTTGAAGACCCTAGCACCTATGGCTACACCTTC
v_call: TRBV10-3; clone_size: once; d_call: TRBD1; j_call: TRBJ1-1; cdr3_aa: CAISARDRGPEAFF; cdr3_nt: TGTGCCATCAGTGCCCGGGACAGGGGGCCCGAAGCTTTCTTT
v_call: TRBV10-3; clone_size: .; d_call: .; j_call: TRBJ2-3; cdr3_aa: CAISPLADTQYF; cdr3_nt: TGTGCCATCAGCCCATTGGCAGATACGCAGTATTTT
v_call: TRBV24-1; clone_size: .; d_call: .; j_call: TRBJ2-2; cdr3_aa: CATSASDSWELFF; cdr3_nt: TGTGCCACCAGTGCCTCAGACTCTTGGGAGCTGTTTTTT
v_call: TRBV3-1; clone_size: .; d_call: .; j_call: TRBJ2-3; cdr3_aa: CASSQDNPNRGIDTQYF; cdr3_nt: TGTGCCAGCAGCCAAGATAACCCCAATAGGGGGATCGATACGCAGTATTTT